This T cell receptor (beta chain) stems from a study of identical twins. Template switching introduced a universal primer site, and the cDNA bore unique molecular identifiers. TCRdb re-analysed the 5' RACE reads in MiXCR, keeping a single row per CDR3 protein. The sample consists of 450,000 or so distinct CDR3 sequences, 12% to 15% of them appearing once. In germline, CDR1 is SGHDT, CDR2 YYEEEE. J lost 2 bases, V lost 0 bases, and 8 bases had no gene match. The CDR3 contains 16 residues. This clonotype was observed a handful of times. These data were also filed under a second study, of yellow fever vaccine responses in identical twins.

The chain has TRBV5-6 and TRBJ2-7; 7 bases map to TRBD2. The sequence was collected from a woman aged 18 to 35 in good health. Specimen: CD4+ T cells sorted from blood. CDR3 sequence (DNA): TGTGCCAGCAGCTTGGGACGGGGGGTAAGTGCCTACGAGCAGTACTTC. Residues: CASSLGRGVSAYEQYF.